This section outlines one T cell receptor (beta chain) sequence together with its context. This sample was included in a study of shared clonotypes between healthy human individuals. Deep-level settings were used for running the assay. Sequencing used immunoSEQ multiplex PCR; TCRdb keeps in-frame clones, though not all of them. The sample lists some 1.5 million clones, 95% to 99% occurring once. The CDR3 spans 12 residues. With V trimmed by 6 bases and J by 6 bases, 2 bases remained unmatched. The V gene's germline CDR1 is ENHRY and CDR2 SYGVKD. The chain recombines TRBV10-3 with TRBJ2-4; 7 bases match TRBD1. Sequenced input: naive CD4+ T cells sorted from blood. Subset here: CD45RA+ positively selected. This TCR came from a man aged 25 to 40 in good health. CDR3 in DNA: TGTGCCATCAGAGGGGACAGAAACATTCAGTACTTC. This gives the protein CAIRGDRNIQYF.